These T cell receptor beta chains were read from a single sample in a study of blood T cell repertoires in COVID-19. Here immunoSEQ multiplex PCR was the method, and the copy in TCRdb shows in-frame clones only, minus some. The data contain about 69,000 clones, about four fifths of them singletons. Sequenced material: peripheral blood. These receptors originate from a human donor in a cohort sampled during active COVID-19. Each CDR3 is given with its conserved first and last residue. Fields, in order: J gene, clone size, D gene, V gene, CDR3 DNA, CDR3 protein. A D gene is named only where the DNA matches it firmly. Only part of the rows carry a size: once, few, many, or a class if the clone is expanded.

>TRBJ1-5|few|NA|TRBV18
TGTGCCAGCTCCTCCGGTCCTGCACAGGATCAGCCCCAGCATTTT
CASSSGPAQDQPQHF
>TRBJ1-6|NA|NA|TRBV7-2
TGTGCCAGCAGCTTAAAGGGGCTGAATTCACCCCTCCACTTT
CASSLKGLNSPLHF
>TRBJ2-2|few|TRBD2|TRBV27
TGTGCCAGCAGTTTGTCGGCGGGGGGGGTGAACACCGGGGAGCTGTTTTTT
CASSLSAGGVNTGELFF
>TRBJ2-1|NA|NA|TRBV6-2/TRBV6-3
TGTGCCAGCAGTTCCCTGGCGGGAGAGCAGTTCTTC
CASSSLAGEQFF
>TRBJ2-5|once|TRBD2|TRBV5-1
TGCGCCAGCAGGACTAGCGGGGGGCCTCAAGAGACCCAGTACTTC
CASRTSGGPQETQYF
>TRBJ2-1|NA|TRBD2|TRBV28
TGTGCCAGCAGTTTCCTCCTTAGCGGGGGGTACTACAATGAGCAGTTCTTC
CASSFLLSGGYYNEQFF
>TRBJ2-3|many|TRBD1|TRBV6-5
TGTGCCAGCAGTATACAGGGGGCTGGCACAGATACGCAGTATTTT
CASSIQGAGTDTQYF
>TRBJ1-5|once|NA|TRBV6-5
TGTGCCAGCATGGCAGGGCCCTTGCGGCAGCCCCAGCATTTT
CASMAGPLRQPQHF
>TRBJ2-7|NA|NA|TRBV28
TGTGCCAGCAGTACTAGGGAGTTGCAGTACTTC
CASSTRELQYF
>TRBJ1-5|NA|NA|TRBV5-8
TGTGCCAGCAGCTTGGGACAGTTAAACCAGCCCCAGCATTTT
CASSLGQLNQPQHF
>TRBJ1-6|NA|TRBD1|TRBV11-2
TGTGCCAGCACCCCCGGGACAGCTAATTCACCCCTCCACTTT
CASTPGTANSPLHF
>TRBJ2-1|NA|NA|TRBV19
TGTGCCAGTAGAATTAGACACGGCTCCAATGAGCAGTTCTTC
CASRIRHGSNEQFF
>TRBJ2-7|NA|TRBD2|TRBV27
TGTGCCAGCAGTTTGGTAACGGGAGGTCCCTACGAGCAGTACTTC
CASSLVTGGPYEQYF
>TRBJ2-2|NA|NA|TRBV3-1/TRBV3-2
TGTGCCAGCAGCCAAGAACGGACAGCGAACACCGGGGAGCTGTTTTTT
CASSQERTANTGELFF